Listed below are T cell receptor beta chains from one sample, sequenced in a study of metastatic and nonmetastatic thyroid tumors. TCRdb re-called the PCR reads with MiXCR. The data contain under 20,000 clones, 25% to 30% of them seen just once; the ten biggest clones take up 20% to 25%. Sequencing was performed on tumor tissue. These receptors were obtained from a male donor with papillary thyroid cancer or a benign thyroid nodule (not recorded which). Some clones in this sample may be carry-over from other donors' samples. Both conserved end residues are part of each CDR3. A D gene is named only where the DNA matches it firmly. Rows may omit the clone size; those that give it use once, few, many or a size class.

J gene: TRBJ2-7
V gene: TRBV7-6
clone size: -
D gene: -
CDR3 DNA: TGTGCCAGCAGCTTAGCGGGTTGGGGCGAGCAGTACTTC
CDR3 protein: CASSLAGWGEQYF

J gene: TRBJ2-7
V gene: TRBV2
clone size: medium-sized
D gene: -
CDR3 DNA: TGTGCCAGCAGTGACGGCAGGGTGGTCAAGTACGAGCAGTACTTC
CDR3 protein: CASSDGRVVKYEQYF

J gene: TRBJ2-1
V gene: TRBV11-2
clone size: -
D gene: -
CDR3 DNA: TGTGCCAGCAGCTCTACCGGGGGCTACAATGAGCAGTTCTTC
CDR3 protein: CASSSTGGYNEQFF

J gene: TRBJ2-7
V gene: TRBV7-9
clone size: many
D gene: -
CDR3 DNA: TGTGCCAGCAGCCCCACCTCCTACGAGCAGTACTTC
CDR3 protein: CASSPTSYEQYF

J gene: TRBJ2-1
V gene: TRBV20-1
clone size: -
D gene: TRBD2
CDR3 DNA: TGCAGTACCCCGGGACTAGCCGGAAATGAGCAGTTCTTC
CDR3 protein: CSTPGLAGNEQFF

J gene: TRBJ2-7
V gene: TRBV7-2
clone size: medium-sized
D gene: -
CDR3 DNA: TGTGCCAGCTCCCCGGATCAGGCGTCCTACGAGCAGTACTTC
CDR3 protein: CASSPDQASYEQYF

J gene: TRBJ2-7
V gene: TRBV19
clone size: -
D gene: TRBD2
CDR3 DNA: TGTGCCAGTAGCACCGGGGGGGGCTTCGACCAGTACTTC
CDR3 protein: CASSTGGGFDQYF

J gene: TRBJ1-2
V gene: TRBV2
clone size: medium-sized
D gene: TRBD1
CDR3 DNA: TGTGCCAGCAGGGGGACAGGGGGGGCCTATGGCTACACCTTC
CDR3 protein: CASRGTGGAYGYTF

J gene: TRBJ1-6
V gene: TRBV6-1
clone size: -
D gene: -
CDR3 DNA: TGCGCCAGCAGTGAAGACGTGACAGGTGGTAATTCACCCCTCCACTTT
CDR3 protein: CASSEDVTGGNSPLHF

J gene: TRBJ2-1
V gene: TRBV4-2
clone size: many
D gene: TRBD2
CDR3 DNA: TGTGCCAGCAGCCAAGATGAAGCGGGAGGGCCGTACAATGAGCAGTTCTTC
CDR3 protein: CASSQDEAGGPYNEQFF

J gene: TRBJ2-2
V gene: TRBV3-1
clone size: many
D gene: -
CDR3 DNA: TGTGCCAGCAGCCCCCGGGCCTGGGCAAACACCGGGGAGCTGTTTTTT
CDR3 protein: CASSPRAWANTGELFF

J gene: TRBJ2-3
V gene: TRBV10-3
clone size: -
D gene: TRBD2
CDR3 DNA: TGTGCCATCAGTTCCACGGTCTCTAGCGGAGATACGCAGTATTTT
CDR3 protein: CAISSTVSSGDTQYF

J gene: TRBJ2-5
V gene: TRBV28
clone size: many
D gene: -
CDR3 DNA: TGTGCCAACAGTTTAGGCCCAGGCCTCGGAGAACAAGAGACCCAGTACTTC
CDR3 protein: CANSLGPGLGEQETQYF

J gene: TRBJ1-2
V gene: TRBV29-1
clone size: many
D gene: TRBD1
CDR3 DNA: TGCAGCGTGGGGACAGGCGAGAACTATGGCTACACCTTC
CDR3 protein: CSVGTGENYGYTF

J gene: TRBJ2-2
V gene: TRBV11-1
clone size: many
D gene: TRBD2
CDR3 DNA: TGTGCCAGCAGCTTGACTAGCGGGGGGAACACCGGGGAGCTGTTTTTT
CDR3 protein: CASSLTSGGNTGELFF

J gene: TRBJ2-1
V gene: TRBV20-1
clone size: many
D gene: TRBD2
CDR3 DNA: TGCAGTGCTAGAGATGTGGGGCGGGAGGGGTACAATGAGCAGTTCTTC
CDR3 protein: CSARDVGREGYNEQFF

J gene: TRBJ1-3
V gene: TRBV20-1
clone size: many
D gene: TRBD1
CDR3 DNA: TGCAGTGCTAGGGGACAGGGGTCCATATTTTGGGGAAACACCATATATTTT
CDR3 protein: CSARGQGSIFWGNTIYF

J gene: TRBJ2-1
V gene: TRBV12-5
clone size: few
D gene: TRBD2
CDR3 DNA: TGTGCTAGTGGTTTGCTAACTAGCACGGGGGGTGAGCAGTTCTTC
CDR3 protein: CASGLLTSTGGEQFF

J gene: TRBJ2-2
V gene: TRBV3-1
clone size: many
D gene: -
CDR3 DNA: TGTGCCAGCAGAGGATTCTCGAGGGGGGAGCTGTTTTTT
CDR3 protein: CASRGFSRGELFF

J gene: TRBJ1-2
V gene: TRBV28
clone size: -
D gene: -
CDR3 DNA: TGTGCCAGCAGTTTAGAGCATGGGGGCTACACCTTC
CDR3 protein: CASSLEHGGYTF

J gene: TRBJ1-4
V gene: TRBV5-4
clone size: many
D gene: TRBD1
CDR3 DNA: TGTGCCAGCAGCTTGCGGGGACAGAATGAAAAACTGTTTTTT
CDR3 protein: CASSLRGQNEKLFF

J gene: TRBJ2-1
V gene: TRBV27
clone size: -
D gene: TRBD1
CDR3 DNA: TGTGCCAGCGCCTCCGGGACAGGGTTTCCCCACAATGAGCAGTTCTTC
CDR3 protein: CASASGTGFPHNEQFF

J gene: TRBJ2-3
V gene: TRBV5-1
clone size: -
D gene: TRBD1
CDR3 DNA: TGCGCCAGCGCCTCCAGGGACAGGACTTTGGTAGATACGCAGTATTTT
CDR3 protein: CASASRDRTLVDTQYF

J gene: TRBJ2-5
V gene: TRBV6-4
clone size: many
D gene: TRBD1
CDR3 DNA: TGTGCCAGCAGTGCACAGGGGGGTCAAGAGACCCAGTACTTC
CDR3 protein: CASSAQGGQETQYF